A single sample gave rise to the 30 T cell receptor beta chains below, sequenced in a study of beta chain features in type 1 diabetes. Expressed TCRB transcripts were sequenced because the entire RNA isolate underwent reverse transcription. Measured with immunoSEQ multiplex PCR; TCRdb has only the in-frame clones, and not every one. The sample carries fewer than 900,000 clones, 17% recorded once. Material: naive CD4+ T cells from blood. The receptor set was obtained from a woman between 18 and 29 years old in good health.

In this sample, this clone turned up a few times. The chain carries TRBV4-2 and TRBJ1-4, with 7 bases matching TRBD1. Germline V gives CDR1 LGHNA, CDR2 YNFKEQ. After removal of 2 bases from V and 8 bases from J, the junction contained 5 bases not matched to a gene. This CDR3 has 14 residues. The CDR3 bases are TGTGCCAGCAGCCAAAACAGGGGTGGAGAAAAACTGTTTTTT. Translated, it gives CASSQNRGGEKLFF.

This clone has only a few counts. The chain combines TRBV7-9 with TRBJ2-3, with D possibly matching TRBD1 (5 bases). The CDR3 is 14 amino acids. Germline CDR1 SEHNR, CDR2 FQNEAQ (reference sequence). V lost 5 bases, J lost 1 base, and 10 bases lay in between. The DNA of the CDR3 is TGTGCCAGCAGCATACCCAGGGGCACAGATACGCAGTATTTT. This translates into CASSIPRGTDTQYF.

CDR3 DNA sequence: TGCGCCAGCAGCTTTAACCGGGGATCCTACGAGCAGTACTTC. Translation gives CASSFNRGSYEQYF. The rearrangement joins TRBV5-1 to TRBJ2-7; weak D call: TRBD2 (5 bases). Trimming removed 2 bases at V and 1 base at J, with 10 bases between. Germline assignment: CDR1 SGHRS and CDR2 YFSETQ. This CDR3 spans 14 amino acids.

The J gene is TRBJ1-1, the V gene TRBV18; D is unclear. Germline CDR1 and CDR2: KGHSH and LQKENI. Trimming took off 2 bases at V and 2 bases at J, with 15 bases between the two ends. The length of the CDR3 is 16 residues. This chain's CDR3 is CASSPNTGGSNTEAFF. For the CDR3, the DNA is TGTGCCAGCTCACCAAATACCGGAGGCTCCAACACTGAAGCTTTCTTT.

This clone was detected a few times. This chain links TRBV5-4 with TRBJ1-2; no clear D gene. CDR3 length: 14 amino acids. Germline V CDR1 and CDR2: SGHNT, YYREEE (reference sequence). The V end lost 1 base, the J end lost 0 bases, and 7 bases lay between the germline ends. This CDR3 is CASSLYGANYGYTF. The CDR3 DNA sequence: TGTGCCAGCAGCTTGTATGGGGCTAACTATGGCTACACCTTC.

This rearrangement joins TRBV6-6 to TRBJ2-7; D may be TRBD2 (6 bases). Looked up from germline, CDR1 is MNHNY and CDR2 is SVGAGI (reference sequence). This CDR3 contains 15 residues. V lost 6 bases and J 3 bases, leaving 18 bases between the germline ends. CDR3 DNA sequence: TGTGCCAGCAGACCGCGAGGAGGGCGTATCTACGAGCAGTACTTC. Encoded protein: CASRPRGGRIYEQYF.

This clone came up a few times. The rearrangement links TRBV18 to TRBJ2-3; unclear D gene. Trimming took off 2 bases at V and 2 bases at J, with 14 bases between the two ends. CDR1 is KGHSH and CDR2 is LQKENI in the germline V gene. This CDR3 is built from 16 residues. CDR3 bases: TGTGCCAGCTCACCAAACTCCTTAATCAACACAGATACGCAGTATTTT. It codes for CASSPNSLINTDTQYF.

This clone has just a few counts. The chain couples TRBV18 to TRBJ1-5; D is unresolved. The V end was cut by 3 bases, the J end by 3 bases, with 9 bases between. The CDR3 is made up of 14 amino acids. Germline V gene data show CDR1 as KGHSH and CDR2 as LQKENI. The CDR3 loop is CASSPRETNQPQHF. CDR3 DNA sequence: TGTGCCAGCTCACCCCGGGAGACCAATCAGCCCCAGCATTTT.

This sequence joins TRBV27 and TRBJ1-6, with D perhaps matching TRBD1 (5 bases). This CDR3 comprises 14 residues. Trimming removed 3 bases from V and 9 bases from J, with 12 bases in between. Germline CDR1 and CDR2: MNHEY and SMNVEV (reference sequence). CDR3 in DNA: TGTGCCAGCAGTTTCTCAGGGCTAGGTTCACCCCTCCACTTT. The encoded protein is CASSFSGLGSPLHF.

The chain joins TRBV28 to TRBJ1-2, with no clear D. V shed 6 bases and J shed 0 bases, with 17 bases lying between them. The CDR3 runs to 16 residues. The germline V gene encodes CDR1 MDHEN and CDR2 SYDVKM. The CDR3 region is CASRGLWLSANYGYTF. CDR3 sequence (DNA): TGTGCCAGCAGGGGCCTATGGCTTTCAGCTAACTATGGCTACACCTTC.

The chain recombines TRBV7-2 with TRBJ2-1; D may be TRBD2 (6 bases). This CDR3 is built from 16 residues. Trimming shortened V by 5 bases and J by 0 bases, and 14 bases separated the two germline ends. Looked up from germline, CDR1 is SGHTA and CDR2 is FQGNSA. In nucleotides, the CDR3 is TGTGCCAGCAGCGGGGGTCGGGGGAGCTCCTACAATGAGCAGTTCTTC. It specifies CASSGGRGSSYNEQFF.

This clone was counted a few times. The CDR3 region is CASSISGNEQFF. The CDR3 DNA reads as TGTGCCAGCAGCATTAGCGGCAATGAGCAGTTCTTC. The J gene is TRBJ2-1, the V gene TRBV9; D may be TRBD2 (6 bases). The CDR3 has 12 residues. Trimming left V 4 bases short and J 6 bases short, with 8 bases between. The germline gives CDR1 SGDLS, CDR2 YYNGEE.

This clone was detected only a few times. V is TRBV10-3 and J is TRBJ1-1, with a tentative D call TRBD1 (5 bases). V was cut by 6 bases and J by 5 bases, with 19 bases left in between. The CDR3 totals 15 residues. CDR1 is ENHRY, CDR2 SYGVKD, per germline. In DNA form, the CDR3 reads TGTGCCATCAGGAGGGGTGGGACCTCGGGGACTGAAGCTTTCTTT. This encodes CAIRRGGTSGTEAFF.

This clone was seen a handful of times. This chain connects TRBV5-4 to TRBJ2-2, with D perhaps matching TRBD1 (5 bases). The CDR3 has 14 residues. Germline V gene sequence: CDR1 SGHNT, CDR2 YYREEE (reference sequence). Trimming left V 0 bases short and J 5 bases short, with 8 bases between. This CDR3 reads CASSLGQLTGELFF. CDR3 DNA sequence: TGTGCCAGCAGCTTGGGACAGCTAACCGGGGAGCTGTTTTTT.

This clone was counted only a few times. Other nucleotide sequences from this sample produce the same CDR3. The rearrangement links TRBV15 to TRBJ2-1; 13 nucleotides match TRBD2. V dropped 3 bases and J dropped 5; count of bases not matched to a gene: 1. CDR3 size: 15 residues. Germline V gene lookup returns CDR1 LNHNV and CDR2 YYDKDF (reference sequence). The CDR3 sequence: CATSRGLAGNNEQFF. The CDR3, as DNA: TGTGCCACCAGCAGGGGACTAGCGGGGAACAATGAGCAGTTCTTC.

The chain recombines TRBV15 with TRBJ1-2, with 7 bases that match TRBD1. Losses at the gene ends were 0 bases for V and 3 bases for J; bases not matched to a gene: 7. Germline assignment: CDR1 LNHNV and CDR2 YYDKDF (reference sequence). The CDR3 has 16 amino acids. CDR3 sequence: CATSRDPRGLDYGYTF. CDR3 DNA sequence: TGTGCCACCAGCAGAGATCCTAGGGGGCTAGACTATGGCTACACCTTC.

This clone was counted a few times. The chain is built from TRBV9 and TRBJ2-5; D is perhaps TRBD2 (6 bases). This CDR3 has 13 amino acids. Trimming took off 3 bases at V and 0 bases at J, with 6 bases between the two ends. Germline CDR1 reads SGDLS; CDR2 reads YYNGEE. DNA for the CDR3: TGTGCCAGCAGCGCGGGGGACCAAGAGACCCAGTACTTC. This sequence encodes CASSAGDQETQYF.

The chain uses TRBV9 and TRBJ2-7; TRBD1 or TRBD2 may be the D gene (5 bases each). V was clipped by 7 bases and J by 2 bases, with 10 bases between them. This CDR3 spans 12 amino acids. Germline V lookup: CDR1 SGDLS, CDR2 YYNGEE. CDR3 DNA: TGTGCCAGCGGGACCCGGGCCTACGAGCAGTACTTC. This encodes CASGTRAYEQYF. Drawing the rest from reference TRBV9 and TRBJ2-7, the complete variable domain is DSGVTQTPKHLITATGQRVTLRCSPRSGDLSVYWYQQSLDQGLQFLIQYYNGEERAKGNILERFSAQQFPDLHSELNLSSLELGDSALYFCASGTRAYEQYFGPGTRLTVT.

The chain uses TRBV6-1 and TRBJ2-4; possibly TRBD1 for D (5 bases). This CDR3 contains 14 residues. Trimming stripped 8 bases from V and 6 bases from J, with 17 bases between. In germline, CDR1 is MNHNS, CDR2 SASEGT. CDR3 loop: CASRDTGAGNIQYF. As DNA, the CDR3 is TGTGCCAGCCGCGACACAGGAGCTGGAAACATTCAGTACTTC.

In this sample, this clone turned up a few times. The rearrangement links TRBV19 to TRBJ1-2; D gene ambiguous. This CDR3 spans 12 amino acids. Germline assignment: CDR1 LNHDA and CDR2 SQIVND (reference sequence). Trimming took off 5 bases at V and 5 bases at J, with 9 bases between the two ends. The CDR3 loop reads CASSRDGYGYTF. The DNA of the CDR3 is TGTGCCAGTAGTCGGGATGGATATGGCTACACCTTC.

A few counts support this clone. This chain connects TRBV10-3 to TRBJ2-5, with D uncertain. Germline assignment: CDR1 ENHRY and CDR2 SYGVKD. This CDR3 has 15 amino acids. The V end was cut by 0 bases, the J end by 0 bases, with 8 bases between. Written as DNA, the CDR3 is TGTGCCATCAGTGAGTCTGGACGTGACCAAGAGACCCAGTACTTC. This codes for CAISESGRDQETQYF.

The chain carries TRBV18 and TRBJ2-2, with unresolved D. Germline-derived CDR1 and CDR2 are KGHSH and LQKENI. The CDR3 covers 15 residues. V gave up 2 bases and J gave up 3 bases, with 10 bases separating them. CDR3 region: CASSPYRLDTGELFF. The CDR3 DNA sequence: TGTGCCAGCTCACCATATAGACTTGACACCGGGGAGCTGTTTTTT.

This clone came up a few times. The rearrangement links TRBV4-3 to TRBJ2-7; 7 positions match TRBD1. Germline trimming cut 3 bases from V and 1 base from J; bases unmatched to any gene: 12. CDR1 is LGHNA, CDR2 YSLEER, per germline. The CDR3 spans 17 residues. As DNA, the CDR3 is TGCGCCAGCAGCCACCCCCCACGACAGGGAAAATCCTACGAGCAGTACTTC. Its protein product is CASSHPPRQGKSYEQYF.

This clone was found a few times. The chain combines TRBV4-3 with TRBJ1-4; 7 nucleotides match TRBD1. This CDR3 has 16 amino acids. The germline V gene has CDR1 LGHNA and CDR2 YSLEER. V lost 0 bases, J lost 9 bases, and 10 bases stayed unmatched. CDR3 DNA sequence: TGCGCCAGCAGCCAAGATCCGGCCAACAGGGGAAAAAAACTGTTTTTT. This sequence encodes CASSQDPANRGKKLFF.

This clone turned up a few times. The V and J genes are TRBV6-6 and TRBJ2-7; 7 bases agree with TRBD1. The CDR3 is made up of 15 amino acids. V gave up 0 bases and J gave up 3 bases; unmatched junction bases: 5. Germline V gene data show CDR1 as MNHNY and CDR2 as SVGAGI (reference sequence). CDR3 in DNA: TGTGCCAGCAGTTACTCGAGGGGGCAGAGCTACGAGCAGTACTTC. Translated: CASSYSRGQSYEQYF.

This chain joins TRBV4-1 and TRBJ2-1; D gene ambiguous. This CDR3 contains 15 residues. Germline assignment: CDR1 MGHRA and CDR2 YSYEKL. Trimming pared 1 base from V and 5 bases from J, leaving 12 bases between. This CDR3 is CASSQGRVDDNEQFF. The DNA for the CDR3 is TGCGCCAGCAGCCAAGGTCGTGTGGACGACAATGAGCAGTTCTTC.

This clone was observed a handful of times. The chain carries TRBV5-4 and TRBJ2-1, with D uncertain. The CDR3 sequence is 15 residues long. V was pared by 1 base and J by 6 bases, with 14 bases between. Germline CDR1 and CDR2: SGHNT and YYREEE (reference sequence). The CDR3 DNA reads TGTGCCAGCAGCTTGTTGTTCCGGACCCGCAATGAGCAGTTCTTC. Protein: CASSLLFRTRNEQFF. The full variable domain, with the rest looked up from reference TRBV5-4 and TRBJ2-1, is ETGVTQSPTHLIKTRGQQVTLRCSSQSGHNTVSWYQQALGQGPQFIFQYYREEENGRGNFPPRFSGLQFPNYSSELNVNALELDDSALYLCASSLLFRTRNEQFFGPGTRLTVL.

The V call is TRBV18, the J call TRBJ2-1; D uncertain. The germline V gene has CDR1 KGHSH and CDR2 LQKENI. The CDR3 runs to 14 residues. Trimming shortened V by 1 base and J by 5 bases, and 9 bases separated the two germline ends. The DNA for the CDR3 is TGTGCCAGCTCACCACAGAATGGTGACAATGAGCAGTTCTTC. This sequence encodes CASSPQNGDNEQFF.

This sequence joins TRBV9 and TRBJ1-1; 8 bases are a match to TRBD1. Germline CDR1 and CDR2: SGDLS and YYNGEE. The CDR3 runs 14 residues. V trimming: 3 bases; J trimming: 5 bases; junction bases outside the gene matches: 6. CDR3 in DNA: TGTGCCAGCAGCGCACAGGGGGGATGGACTGAAGCTTTCTTT. Amino acids: CASSAQGGWTEAFF.

The gene calls are TRBV4-3 and TRBJ2-3; D unresolved. The CDR3 length is 13 residues. V was clipped by 1 base and J by 4 bases, with 6 bases between them. Germline-derived CDR1 and CDR2 are LGHNA and YSLEER. The CDR3 reads CASSQANADTQYF. CDR3 sequence (DNA): TGCGCCAGCAGCCAAGCCAACGCAGATACGCAGTATTTT.